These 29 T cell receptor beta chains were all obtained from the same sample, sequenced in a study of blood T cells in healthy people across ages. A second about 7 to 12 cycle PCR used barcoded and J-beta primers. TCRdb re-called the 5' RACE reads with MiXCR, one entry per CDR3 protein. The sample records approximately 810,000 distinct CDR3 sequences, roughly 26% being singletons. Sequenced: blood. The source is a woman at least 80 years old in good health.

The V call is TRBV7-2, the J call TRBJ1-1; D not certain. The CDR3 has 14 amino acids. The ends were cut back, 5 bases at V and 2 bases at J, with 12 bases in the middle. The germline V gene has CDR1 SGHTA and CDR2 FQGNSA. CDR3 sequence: CASSDPPRNTEAFF. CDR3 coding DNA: TGTGCCAGCAGCGACCCCCCGAGAAACACTGAAGCTTTCTTT.

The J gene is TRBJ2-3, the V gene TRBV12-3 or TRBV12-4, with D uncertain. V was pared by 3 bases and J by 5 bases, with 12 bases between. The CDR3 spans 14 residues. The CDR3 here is CASSFPDSRDTQYF. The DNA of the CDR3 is TGTGCCAGCAGTTTCCCAGACTCCAGAGATACGCAGTATTTT.

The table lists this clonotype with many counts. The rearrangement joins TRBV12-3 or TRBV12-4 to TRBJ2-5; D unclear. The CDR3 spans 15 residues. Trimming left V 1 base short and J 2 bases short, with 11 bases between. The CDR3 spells CASSLGSPLQETQYF. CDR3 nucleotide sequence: TGTGCCAGCAGTTTAGGTTCCCCCCTACAAGAGACCCAGTACTTC.

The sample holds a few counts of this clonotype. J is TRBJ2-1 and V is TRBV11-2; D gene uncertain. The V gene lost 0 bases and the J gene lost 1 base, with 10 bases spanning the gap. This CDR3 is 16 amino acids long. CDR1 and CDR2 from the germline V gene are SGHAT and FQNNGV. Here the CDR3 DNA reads TGTGCCAGCAGCTTAGAGATTATGGGGTCCTACAATGAGCAGTTCTTC. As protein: CASSLEIMGSYNEQFF.

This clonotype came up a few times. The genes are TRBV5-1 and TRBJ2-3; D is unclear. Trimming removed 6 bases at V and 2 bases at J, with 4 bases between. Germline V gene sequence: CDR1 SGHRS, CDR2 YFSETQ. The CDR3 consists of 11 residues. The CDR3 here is CASTLTDTQYF. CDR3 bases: TGCGCCAGCACCCTCACAGATACGCAGTATTTT. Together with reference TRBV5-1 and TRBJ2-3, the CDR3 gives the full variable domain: KAGVTQTPRYLIKTRGQQVTLSCSPISGHRSVSWYQQTPGQGLQFLFEYFSETQRNKGNFPGRFSGRQFSNSRSEMNVSTLELGDSALYLCASTLTDTQYFGPGTRLTVL.

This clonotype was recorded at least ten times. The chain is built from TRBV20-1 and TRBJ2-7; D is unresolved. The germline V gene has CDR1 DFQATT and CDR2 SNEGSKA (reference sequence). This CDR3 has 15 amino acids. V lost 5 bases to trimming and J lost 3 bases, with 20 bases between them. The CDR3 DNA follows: TGCAGTGCTTCCAGTCAGTGGCGGTCTAGCTACGAGCAGTACTTC. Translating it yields CSASSQWRSSYEQYF.

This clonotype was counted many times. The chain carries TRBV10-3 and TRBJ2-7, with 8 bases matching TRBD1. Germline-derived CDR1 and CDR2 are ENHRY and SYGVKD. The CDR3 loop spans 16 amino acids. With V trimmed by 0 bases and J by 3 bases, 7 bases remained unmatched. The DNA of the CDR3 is TGTGCCATCAGTGAGTCAGCAGGGGGCGATTTCTACGAGCAGTACTTC. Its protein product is CAISESAGGDFYEQYF.

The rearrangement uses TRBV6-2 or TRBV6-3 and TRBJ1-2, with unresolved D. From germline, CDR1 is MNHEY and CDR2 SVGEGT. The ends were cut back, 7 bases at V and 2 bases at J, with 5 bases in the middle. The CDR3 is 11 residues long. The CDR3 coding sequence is TGTGCCAGCACCGGGAACTATGGCTACACCTTC. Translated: CASTGNYGYTF.

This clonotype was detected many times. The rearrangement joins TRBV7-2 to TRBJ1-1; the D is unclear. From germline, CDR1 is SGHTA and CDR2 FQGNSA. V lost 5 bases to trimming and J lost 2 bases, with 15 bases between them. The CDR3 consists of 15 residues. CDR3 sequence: CASSPQFSLNTEAFF. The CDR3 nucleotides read TGTGCCAGCAGCCCCCAGTTCAGCCTAAACACTGAAGCTTTCTTT. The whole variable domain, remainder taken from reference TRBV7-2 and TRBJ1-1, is GAGVSQSPSNKVTEKGKDVELRCDPISGHTALYWYRQSLGQGLEFLIYFQGNSAPDKSGLPSDRFSAERTGGSVSTLTIQRTQQEDSAVYLCASSPQFSLNTEAFFGQGTRLTVV.

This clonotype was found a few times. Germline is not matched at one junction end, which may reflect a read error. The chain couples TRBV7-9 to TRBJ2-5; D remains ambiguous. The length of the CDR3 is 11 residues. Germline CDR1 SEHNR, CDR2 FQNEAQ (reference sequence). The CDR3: CASSLGPSHHF. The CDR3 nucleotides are TGTGCCAGCAGCTTAGGACCCTCTCACCACTTC.

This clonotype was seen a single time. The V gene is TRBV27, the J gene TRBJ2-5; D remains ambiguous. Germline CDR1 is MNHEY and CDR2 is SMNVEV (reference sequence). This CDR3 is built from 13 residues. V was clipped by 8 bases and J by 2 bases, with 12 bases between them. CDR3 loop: CASASGRQETQYF. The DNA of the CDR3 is TGTGCCAGCGCATCCGGAAGACAAGAGACCCAGTACTTC.

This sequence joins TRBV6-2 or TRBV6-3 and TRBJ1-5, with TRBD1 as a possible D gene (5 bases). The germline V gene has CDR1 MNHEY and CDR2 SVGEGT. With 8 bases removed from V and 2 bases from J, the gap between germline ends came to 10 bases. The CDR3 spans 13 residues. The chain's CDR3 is CASARDGNQPQHF. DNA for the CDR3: TGTGCCAGCGCCAGGGATGGCAATCAGCCCCAGCATTTT.

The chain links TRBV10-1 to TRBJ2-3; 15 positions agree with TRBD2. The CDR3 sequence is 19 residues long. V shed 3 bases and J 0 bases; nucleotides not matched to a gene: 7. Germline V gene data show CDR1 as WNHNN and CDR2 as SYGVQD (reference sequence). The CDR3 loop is CASSDYGLAGGESTDTQYF. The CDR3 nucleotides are TGCGCCAGCAGTGACTACGGACTAGCGGGGGGGGAAAGCACAGATACGCAGTATTTT.

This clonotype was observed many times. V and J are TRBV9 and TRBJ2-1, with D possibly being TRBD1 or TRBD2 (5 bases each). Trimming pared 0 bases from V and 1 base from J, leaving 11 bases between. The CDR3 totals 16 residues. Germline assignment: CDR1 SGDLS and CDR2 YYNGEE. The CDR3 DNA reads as TGTGCCAGCAGCGTAGGTGGGGGTGGGTCCTACAATGAGCAGTTCTTC. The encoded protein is CASSVGGGGSYNEQFF.

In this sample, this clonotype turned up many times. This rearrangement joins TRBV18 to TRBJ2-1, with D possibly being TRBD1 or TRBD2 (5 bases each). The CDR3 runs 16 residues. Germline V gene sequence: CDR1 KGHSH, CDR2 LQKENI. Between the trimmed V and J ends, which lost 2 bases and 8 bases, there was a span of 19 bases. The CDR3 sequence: CASSPGNLGDFDEQFF. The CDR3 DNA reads TGTGCCAGCTCACCAGGAAATTTGGGGGATTTTGATGAGCAGTTCTTC. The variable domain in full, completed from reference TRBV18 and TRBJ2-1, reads NAGVMQNPRHLVRRRGQEARLRCSPMKGHSHVYWYRQLPEEGLKFMVYLQKENIIDESGMPKERFSAEFPKEGPSILRIQQVVRGDSAAYFCASSPGNLGDFDEQFFGPGTRLTVL.

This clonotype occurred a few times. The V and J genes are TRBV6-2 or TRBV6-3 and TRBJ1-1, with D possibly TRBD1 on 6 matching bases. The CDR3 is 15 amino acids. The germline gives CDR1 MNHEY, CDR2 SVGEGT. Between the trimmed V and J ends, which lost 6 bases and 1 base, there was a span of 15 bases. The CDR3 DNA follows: TGTGCCAGCAGGATGTCGGGGGGCTGGAACACTGAAGCTTTCTTT. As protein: CASRMSGGWNTEAFF.

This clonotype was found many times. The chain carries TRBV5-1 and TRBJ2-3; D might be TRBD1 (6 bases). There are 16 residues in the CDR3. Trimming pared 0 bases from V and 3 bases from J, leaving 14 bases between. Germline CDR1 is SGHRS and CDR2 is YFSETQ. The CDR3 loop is CASSLGGAGTTDTQYF. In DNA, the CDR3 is TGCGCCAGCAGCTTGGGGGGCGCAGGGACAACAGATACGCAGTATTTT.

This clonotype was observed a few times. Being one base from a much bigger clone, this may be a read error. Here the CDR3 DNA reads TGTGCCAGCAGTGTCTGGGGACAGGGAACCTACAATGAGCAGTACTTC. Encoded protein: CASSVWGQGTYNEQYF. The chain is built from TRBV28 and TRBJ2-1; 9 positions match TRBD1. The DNA end is a closer match to TRBJ2-7, so the J assignment may be wrong. This CDR3 is built from 16 residues. Germline CDR1 MDHEN, CDR2 SYDVKM.

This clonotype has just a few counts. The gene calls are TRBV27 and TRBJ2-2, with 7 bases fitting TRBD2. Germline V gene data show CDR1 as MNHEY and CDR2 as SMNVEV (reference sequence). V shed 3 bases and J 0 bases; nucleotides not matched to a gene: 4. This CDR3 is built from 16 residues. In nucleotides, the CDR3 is TGTGCCAGCAGTTTTGGGAGGGGTACGAACACCGGGGAGCTGTTTTTT. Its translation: CASSFGRGTNTGELFF.

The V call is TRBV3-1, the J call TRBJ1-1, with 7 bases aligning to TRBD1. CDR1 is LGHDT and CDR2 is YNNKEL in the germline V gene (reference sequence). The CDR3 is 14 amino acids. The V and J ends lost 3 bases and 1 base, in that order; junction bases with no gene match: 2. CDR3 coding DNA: TGTGCCAGCAGCCATGACAGGGCGAACACTGAAGCTTTCTTT. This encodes CASSHDRANTEAFF. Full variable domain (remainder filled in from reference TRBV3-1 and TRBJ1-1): DTAVSQTPKYLVTQMGNDKSIKCEQNLGHDTMYWYKQDSKKFLKIMFSYNNKELIINETVPNRFSPKSPDKAHLNLHINSLELGDSAVYFCASSHDRANTEAFFGQGTRLTVV.

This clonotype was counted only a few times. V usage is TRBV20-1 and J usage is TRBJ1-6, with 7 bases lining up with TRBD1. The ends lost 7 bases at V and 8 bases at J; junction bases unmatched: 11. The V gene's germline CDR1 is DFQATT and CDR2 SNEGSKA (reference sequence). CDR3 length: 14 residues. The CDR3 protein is CSGTPNRGDSPLHF. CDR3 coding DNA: TGCAGTGGTACCCCTAACAGGGGAGATTCACCCCTCCACTTT.

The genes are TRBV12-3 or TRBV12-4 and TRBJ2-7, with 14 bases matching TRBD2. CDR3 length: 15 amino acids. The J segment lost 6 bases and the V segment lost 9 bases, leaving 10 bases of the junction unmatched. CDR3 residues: CARGTSGGAYSEQYF. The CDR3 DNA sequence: TGTGCCAGGGGGACTAGCGGGGGCGCATACTCCGAGCAGTACTTC.

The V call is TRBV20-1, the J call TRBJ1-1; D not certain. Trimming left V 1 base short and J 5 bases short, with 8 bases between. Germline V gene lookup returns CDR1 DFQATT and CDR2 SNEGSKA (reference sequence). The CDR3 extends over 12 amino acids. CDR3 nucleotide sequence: TGCAGTGCTAGAGCATCAGGAACTGAAGCTTTCTTT. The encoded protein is CSARASGTEAFF.

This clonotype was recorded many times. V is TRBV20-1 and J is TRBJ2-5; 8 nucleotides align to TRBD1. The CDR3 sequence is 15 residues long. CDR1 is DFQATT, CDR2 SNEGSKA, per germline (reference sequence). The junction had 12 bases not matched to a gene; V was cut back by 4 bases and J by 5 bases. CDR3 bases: TGCAGTGCTACAGGACAGGGTGGGACCCTGGAGACCCAGTACTTC. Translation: CSATGQGGTLETQYF.

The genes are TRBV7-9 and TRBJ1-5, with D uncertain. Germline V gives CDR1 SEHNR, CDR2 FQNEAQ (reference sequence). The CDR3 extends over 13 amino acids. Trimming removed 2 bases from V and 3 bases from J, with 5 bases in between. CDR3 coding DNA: TGTGCCAGCAGCTTATCCGACAATCAGCCCCAGCATTTT. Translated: CASSLSDNQPQHF.

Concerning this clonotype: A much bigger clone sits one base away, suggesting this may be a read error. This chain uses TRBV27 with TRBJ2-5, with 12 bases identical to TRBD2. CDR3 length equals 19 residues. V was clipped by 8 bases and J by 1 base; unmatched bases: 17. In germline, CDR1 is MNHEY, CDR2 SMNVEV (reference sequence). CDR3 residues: CASGPVNWRLAGVQETQYF. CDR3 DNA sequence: TGTGCCAGCGGTCCCGTTAACTGGAGACTAGCGGGGGTCCAAGAGACCCAGTACTTC.

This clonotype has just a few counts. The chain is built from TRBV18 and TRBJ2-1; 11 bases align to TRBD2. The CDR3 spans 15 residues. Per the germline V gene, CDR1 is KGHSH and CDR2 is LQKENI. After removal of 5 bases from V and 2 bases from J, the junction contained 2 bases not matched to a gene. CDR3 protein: CASSVLAGAYNEQFF. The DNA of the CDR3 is TGTGCCAGCTCAGTACTAGCGGGGGCCTACAATGAGCAGTTCTTC.

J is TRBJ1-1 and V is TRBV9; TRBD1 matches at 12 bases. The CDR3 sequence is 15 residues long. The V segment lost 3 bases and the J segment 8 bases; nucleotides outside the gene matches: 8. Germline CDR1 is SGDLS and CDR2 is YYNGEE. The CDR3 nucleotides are TGTGCCAGCAGCGCTCCGGGACAGGGGGCTTCGGAAGCTTTCTTT. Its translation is CASSAPGQGASEAFF.

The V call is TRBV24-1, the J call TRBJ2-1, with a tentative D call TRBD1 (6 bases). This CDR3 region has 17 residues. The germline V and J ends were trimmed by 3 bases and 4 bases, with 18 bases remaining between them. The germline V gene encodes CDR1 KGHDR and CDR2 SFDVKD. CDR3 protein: CATSDPGHKRGYNEQFF. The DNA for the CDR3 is TGTGCCACCAGTGATCCGGGACACAAAAGGGGATACAATGAGCAGTTCTTC.